This T cell receptor (beta chain) comes out of a study of yellow fever vaccine responses in identical twins listed by TCRdb under 2018. As for the study more broadly: Focusing on identical twins, the study followed the T cell clones that responded to the vaccine, and did so with precision.

On this clonotype itself: What this receptor recognizes is not known. Per-base quality was not reported, and no clone a single base away is much larger than it.

Library creation used RT-PCR. Sequenced on an Illumina HiSeq 2500. TCRdb took the public reads, trimmed them with fastp at Q25, ran MiXCR for clone calling and kept in-frame beta chains. Here each entry gathers all rows of one CDR3 protein and keeps the most common genes and DNA. The sample yields under 30,000 distinct CDR3 sequences; around 74% were counted once. Of the sample, more than 4.5% falls within the top ten clones. The V end loses 2 bases and the J end loses 4 bases, and a stretch of 16 bases separates them. According to the germline V gene, CDR1 reads SGHAT and CDR2 reads FQNNGV. The CDR3 numbers 16 residues from cysteine through phenylalanine. Kept here is only the CDR3 DNA, which spans 48 bases and is read in frame from base 1. Overall results and qualifications from the work: According to the authors, in identical twins the way T cells responded to vaccination appeared partly convergent and partly personalized.

The sequence joins TRBV11-2 to TRBJ2-3; the D gene remains uncertain. This specimen was T cells from blood (PBMCs), unsorted or a sorted subset (not recorded which), taken before or after yellow fever vaccination (not recorded which). This TCR came from a woman under 30 who received the yellow fever vaccine. Donor details come from another sample of the same person, matched by shared clones. The CDR3 protein is CASSLNPNPPADTQYF. The DNA sequence follows: TGTGCCAGCAGCTTAAATCCGAACCCGCCGGCAGATACGCAGTATTTT.